The sample holds many counts of the clone carrying this TCR beta chain. The antigen remains undetermined. Per donor, one heparinised blood draw averaged roughly 110 mL. Germline lookup yields CDR1 SGHDN and CDR2 FVKESK. The CDR3 spans 16 residues. The V gene lost 1 base and the J gene lost 1 base, with 11 bases spanning the gap. These data are taken from a study of beta chain features in type 1 diabetes. Looking at the study overall: Patient and healthy donor groups were alike in age, gender and cell yields.

As every portion of the isolated RNA was reverse transcribed, the sequencing read expressed TCRB transcripts. The data were produced by immunoSEQ multiplex PCR, yet TCRdb's version contains in-frame clones alone and is incomplete. This table holds about 290,000 clones, under 8.5% found once. Findings and limits, study-wide: A closer apparent resemblance between naive, central memory and Treg TCRB repertoires was seen in patients than in healthy donors. HLA influence on TCRB rearrangement stayed unresolved here.

The receptor was isolated from a woman aged 18-30 years in good health. The chain recombines TRBV14 with TRBJ2-4, with a tentative D call TRBD1 (5 bases). The specimen sequenced was central memory CD4+ T cells from blood. For the CDR3, the DNA is TGTGCCAGCAGCCAAGGTGCAGGGATCGCCAAAAACATTCAGTACTTC. Amino acids: CASSQGAGIAKNIQYF.